The 14 T cell receptor beta chains below were found in one sample sequenced in a study of beta chain features in type 1 diabetes. Expressed TCRB transcripts were sequenced because the entire RNA isolate underwent reverse transcription. Profiled with immunoSEQ multiplex PCR; TCRdb holds only in-frame clones, not every one. The sample consists of about 240,000 clones, around 26% of them appearing once. The sequenced material came from central memory CD4+ T cells from blood. All receptors come from a man aged 25-45 years in good health.

This clone was seen only a few times. A read error may account for a junction end that differs from germline. This chain links TRBV30 with TRBJ1-1; D is perhaps TRBD1 (6 bases). The CDR3 totals 12 residues. In germline, CDR1 is GTSNPN, CDR2 SVGIG (reference sequence). CDR3 in amino acids: CAWSVLQGPPPF. The CDR3 DNA reads as TGTGCCTGGAGTGTACTTCAGGGGCCCCCGCCCTTT.

This clone was seen ten or more times. The same CDR3 can be traced to other DNA sequences in this sample. The rearrangement links TRBV7-9 to TRBJ2-5; D unclear. CDR1 and CDR2 from the germline V gene are SEHNR and FQNEAQ (reference sequence). The CDR3 runs 15 residues. Trimming removed 2 bases at V and 4 bases at J, with 14 bases between. Here the CDR3 reads CASSLSIPGGETQYF. CDR3 nucleotides: TGTGCCAGCAGCTTATCGATCCCCGGTGGAGAGACCCAGTACTTC.

V and J are TRBV7-9 and TRBJ1-1, with no clear D. Germline lookup yields CDR1 SEHNR and CDR2 FQNEAQ (reference sequence). This CDR3 is 13 amino acids long. The V and J ends lost 2 bases and 2 bases respectively, with 6 bases between them. In DNA form, the CDR3 reads TGTGCCAGCAGCTTAAGGCCAAACACTGAAGCTTTCTTT. Its translation: CASSLRPNTEAFF.

This clone turned up a few times. V is TRBV6-5 and J is TRBJ1-6, with D maybe TRBD1 (5 bases). Germline V CDR1 and CDR2: MNHEY, SVGAGI. CDR3 length: 12 amino acids. Trimming took 6 bases from V and 7 from J, leaving 7 bases between them. The CDR3: CASREGNSPLHF. CDR3 in DNA: TGTGCCAGCAGGGAGGGGAATTCACCCCTCCACTTT.

This clone was observed a few times. This chain links TRBV28 with TRBJ2-3, with D tentatively TRBD2 (5 bases). The V end lost 5 bases, the J end lost 4 bases, and 16 bases lay between the germline ends. Germline V gene sequence: CDR1 MDHEN, CDR2 SYDVKM. This CDR3 has 15 amino acids. The CDR3 DNA sequence: TGTGCCAGCAGTCCGCGGTTGCCGGGATCAGATACGCAGTATTTT. This gives the protein CASSPRLPGSDTQYF. The complete variable domain, with remaining parts taken from reference TRBV28 and TRBJ2-3, reads DVKVTQSSRYLVKRTGEKVFLECVQDMDHENMFWYRQDPGLGLRLIYFSYDVKMKEKGDIPEGYSVSREKKERFSLILESASTNQTSMYLCASSPRLPGSDTQYFGPGTRLTVL.

The CDR3 DNA is TGCGCCAGCAGCCCGAGACCTGTCAACACAGATACGCAGTATTTT. Its protein is CASSPRPVNTDTQYF. V and J are TRBV5-1 and TRBJ2-3; D is uncertain. Per the germline V gene, CDR1 is SGHRS and CDR2 is YFSETQ. V gave up 4 bases and J gave up 2 bases, with 14 bases separating them. This CDR3 is built from 15 residues.

The chain joins TRBV30 to TRBJ2-6; no clear D gene. Trimming pared 7 bases from V and 2 bases from J, leaving 15 bases between. The CDR3 extends over 15 amino acids. Germline V CDR1 and CDR2: GTSNPN, SVGIG (reference sequence). CDR3 residues: CASMALGAGANVLTF. The CDR3 DNA follows: TGTGCCTCTATGGCGTTGGGCGCTGGGGCCAACGTCCTGACTTTC.

This clone turned up a few times. This rearrangement joins TRBV5-1 to TRBJ1-2, with 8 bases aligning to TRBD1. Germline CDR1 reads SGHRS; CDR2 reads YFSETQ. The V and J ends lost 4 bases and 6 bases, in that order; junction bases with no gene match: 2. This CDR3 is 12 amino acids long. Here the CDR3 DNA reads TGCGCCAGCAGCCCGGACAGGGATGGCTACACCTTC. Protein sequence: CASSPDRDGYTF.

This clone was observed a handful of times. V gene TRBV7-2 combines with J gene TRBJ2-3, with D possibly matching TRBD2 (6 bases). The CDR3 has 17 amino acids. Germline loops: CDR1 SGHTA, CDR2 FQGNSA. V lost 1 base and J 0 bases, leaving 14 bases between the germline ends. CDR3 in DNA: TGTGCCAGCAGCTTAGGGTGGGCTAGCGCTAGCACAGATACGCAGTATTTT. Protein: CASSLGWASASTDTQYF.

The genes are TRBV18 and TRBJ1-4; D gene ambiguous. Trimming left V 0 bases short and J 7 bases short, with 6 bases between. The CDR3 loop spans 13 amino acids. Germline V gene lookup returns CDR1 KGHSH and CDR2 LQKENI. The CDR3 loop is CASSPPGLEKLFF. CDR3 DNA: TGTGCCAGCTCACCACCGGGCCTTGAAAAACTGTTTTTT.

This clone was seen at least ten times. Different DNA sequences within this sample yield the same CDR3. The chain links TRBV7-2 to TRBJ1-2; D not resolved. The germline V gene has CDR1 SGHTA and CDR2 FQGNSA. The CDR3 runs to 14 residues. V lost 4 bases and J 4 bases, leaving 13 bases between the germline ends. The CDR3 sequence is CASSSSGGLYGYTF. In nucleotides, the CDR3 is TGTGCCAGCAGCTCGTCCGGAGGGCTCTATGGCTACACCTTC. The full variable domain, with the rest looked up from reference TRBV7-2 and TRBJ1-2, is GAGVSQSPSNKVTEKGKDVELRCDPISGHTALYWYRQSLGQGLEFLIYFQGNSAPDKSGLPSDRFSAERTGGSVSTLTIQRTQQEDSAVYLCASSSSGGLYGYTFGSGTRLTVV.

The chain uses TRBV7-8 and TRBJ2-5, with unresolved D. CDR3 length: 15 amino acids. Trimming removed 1 base at V and 1 base at J, with 10 bases between. From germline, CDR1 is SGHVS and CDR2 FQNEAQ. For the CDR3, the DNA is TGTGCCAGCAGCTTAGGACTGGGTCCCCAAGAGACCCAGTACTTC. Amino acid sequence: CASSLGLGPQETQYF.

This sequence joins TRBV7-6 and TRBJ1-2, with a possible D match to TRBD1 (5 bases). Germline loops: CDR1 SGHVS, CDR2 FNYEAQ. V was trimmed by 4 bases and J by 7 bases, leaving 10 bases between them. CDR3 length equals 12 residues. The CDR3: CASSSRELGYTF. Written as DNA, the CDR3 is TGTGCCAGCAGCTCCAGGGAGCTTGGCTACACCTTC.

Here the CDR3 reads CASAMGSMNTEAFF. DNA of the CDR3: TGTGCCAGCGCGATGGGCAGCATGAACACTGAAGCTTTCTTT. This chain links TRBV25-1 with TRBJ1-1, with D unclear. V was clipped by 8 bases and J by 0 bases, with 13 bases between them. CDR1 is MGHDK and CDR2 is SYGVNS in the germline V gene. This CDR3 region has 14 residues.